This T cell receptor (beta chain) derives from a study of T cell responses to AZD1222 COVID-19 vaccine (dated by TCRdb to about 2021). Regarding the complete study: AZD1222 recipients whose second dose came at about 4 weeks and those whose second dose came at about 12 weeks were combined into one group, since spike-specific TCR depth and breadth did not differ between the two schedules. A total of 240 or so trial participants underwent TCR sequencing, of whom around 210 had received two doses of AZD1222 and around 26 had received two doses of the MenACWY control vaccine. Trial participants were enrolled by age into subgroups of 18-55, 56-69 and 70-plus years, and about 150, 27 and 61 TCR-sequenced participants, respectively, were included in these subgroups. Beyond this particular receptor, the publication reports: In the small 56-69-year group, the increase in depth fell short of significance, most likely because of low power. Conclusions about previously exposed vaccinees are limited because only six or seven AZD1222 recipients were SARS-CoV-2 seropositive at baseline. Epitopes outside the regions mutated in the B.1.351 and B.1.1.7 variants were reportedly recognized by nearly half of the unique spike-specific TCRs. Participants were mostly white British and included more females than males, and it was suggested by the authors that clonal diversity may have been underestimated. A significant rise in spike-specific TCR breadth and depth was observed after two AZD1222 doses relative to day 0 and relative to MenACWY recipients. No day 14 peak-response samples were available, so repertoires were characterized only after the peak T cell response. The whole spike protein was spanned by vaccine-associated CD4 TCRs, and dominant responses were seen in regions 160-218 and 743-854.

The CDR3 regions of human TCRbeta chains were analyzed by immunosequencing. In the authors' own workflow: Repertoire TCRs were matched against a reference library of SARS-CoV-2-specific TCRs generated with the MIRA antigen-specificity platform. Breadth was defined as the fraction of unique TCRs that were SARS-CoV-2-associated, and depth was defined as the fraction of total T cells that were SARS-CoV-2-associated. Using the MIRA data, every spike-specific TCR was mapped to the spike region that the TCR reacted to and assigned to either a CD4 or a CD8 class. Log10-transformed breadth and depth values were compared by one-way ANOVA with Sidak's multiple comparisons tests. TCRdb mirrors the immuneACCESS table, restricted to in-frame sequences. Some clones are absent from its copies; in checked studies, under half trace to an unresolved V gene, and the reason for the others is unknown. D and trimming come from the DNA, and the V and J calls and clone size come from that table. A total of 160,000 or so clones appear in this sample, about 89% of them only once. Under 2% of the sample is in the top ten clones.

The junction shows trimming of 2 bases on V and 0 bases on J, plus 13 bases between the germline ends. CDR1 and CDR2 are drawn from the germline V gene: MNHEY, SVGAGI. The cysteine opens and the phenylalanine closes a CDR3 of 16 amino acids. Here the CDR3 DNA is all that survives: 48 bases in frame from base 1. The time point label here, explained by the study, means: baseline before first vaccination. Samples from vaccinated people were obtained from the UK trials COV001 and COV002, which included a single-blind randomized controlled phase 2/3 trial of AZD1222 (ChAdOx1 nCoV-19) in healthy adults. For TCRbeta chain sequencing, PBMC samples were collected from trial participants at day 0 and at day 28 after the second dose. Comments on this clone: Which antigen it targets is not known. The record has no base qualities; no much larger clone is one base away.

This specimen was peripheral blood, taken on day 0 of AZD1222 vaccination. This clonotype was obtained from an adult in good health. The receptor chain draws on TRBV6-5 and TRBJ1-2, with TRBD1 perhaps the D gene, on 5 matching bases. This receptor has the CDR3 CASSYTRQTANYGYTF. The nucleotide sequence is TGTGCCAGCAGTTACACTAGGCAGACAGCTAACTATGGCTACACCTTC.